One T cell receptor beta chain is described in this entry. Time point noted: peripheral blood 6 weeks after treatment start. Pretreatment sampling and on-treatment sampling together yielded between 1 and 8 samples for each patient. This sample is part of a study of PD-L1 blockade in urothelial cancer. Background on the study: At 3 weeks after treatment start (second dose) and again at 6 weeks, blood was analyzed.

Measured with immunoSEQ multiplex PCR; TCRdb has only the in-frame clones, and not every one. The sample has 25,000 to 35,000 clones; 80% to 90% are singletons. The CDR3 runs 15 residues. J was trimmed by 1 base and V by 6 bases; bases with no gene match: 4. The germline V gene encodes CDR1 MNHNY and CDR2 SVGAGI (reference sequence). The clonotype was recovered from a man between 65 and 79 years old with urothelial cancer. This chain links TRBV6-6 with TRBJ1-2, with 11 bases matching TRBD1. This specimen was PBMCs, taken around atezolizumab (anti-PD-L1) treatment. CDR3 in DNA: TGTGCCAGCAGGGTGGACAGGGGGCTTAACTATGGCTACACCTTC. The encoded protein is CASRVDRGLNYGYTF.